This is a list of T cell receptor beta chains from one sample in a study of T cell responses to AZD1222 COVID-19 vaccine. The repertoire was sequenced with immunoSEQ multiplex PCR; TCRdb's copy has only in-frame clones and lacks some. In the table there are roughly 100,000 clones, 92% of which are singletons. This sample comprised peripheral blood, obtained on day 0 of AZD1222 vaccination. These receptors were collected from an adult in good health. The CDR3 runs from the conserved cysteine through the conserved F or W. D genes are given only for firm matches. Clone size appears in some rows only: once, few, many, or a class for an expanded clone.

TRBV12-3/TRBV12-4	TRBJ1-3	NA	NA	13	TGTGCCAGCAGTTCGGGAATCGGAAACACCATATATTTT	CASSSGIGNTIYF
TRBV2	TRBJ1-5	NA	NA	13	TGTGCCAGCACCTGGACAGCGAATCAGCCCCAGCATTTT	CASTWTANQPQHF
TRBV4-1	TRBJ1-2	NA	NA	13	TGCGCCAGCAGCCAAGATCGGCAGGGTGGCTACACCTTC	CASSQDRQGGYTF
TRBV6-2/TRBV6-3	TRBJ1-5	NA	NA	15	TGTGCCAGCAGTTACGTACAGTATAGCAATCAGCCCCAGCATTTT	CASSYVQYSNQPQHF
TRBV7-2	TRBJ2-7	NA	NA	13	TGTGCCAGCAGCTTGGACGCCTCCTACGAGCAGTACTTC	CASSLDASYEQYF
TRBV7-9	TRBJ2-3	TRBD2	NA	14	TGTGCCAGCAGCCCTAGCGGCAGCACAGATACGCAGTATTTT	CASSPSGSTDTQYF
TRBV28	TRBJ1-1	NA	NA	12	TGTGCCAGCAGTTTACGAGGGGCTGAAGCTTTCTTT	CASSLRGAEAFF
TRBV9	TRBJ2-7	TRBD2	NA	14	TGTGCCAGCAACCCTAGCGGGAGCATCAACGAGCAGTACTTC	CASNPSGSINEQYF
TRBV4-2	TRBJ2-1	TRBD2	NA	16	TGTGCCAGCAGCCAAGACTCAACTAGCGGCTCCAATGAGCAGTTCTTC	CASSQDSTSGSNEQFF
TRBV20-1	TRBJ1-4	TRBD1	NA	13	TGCAGTGCTAGTCACAGGGGGAGTGAAAAACTGTTTTTT	CSASHRGSEKLFF
TRBV2	TRBJ1-2	NA	NA	14	TGTGCCAGCAGTGAAGGTGGTTTCGGCTATGGCTACACCTTC	CASSEGGFGYGYTF
TRBV15	TRBJ1-4	TRBD1	NA	16	TGTGCCACCATCAGGGACAGGGGGCGCCAGGATGAAAAACTGTTTTTT	CATIRDRGRQDEKLFF
TRBV3-1/TRBV3-2	TRBJ2-5	TRBD2	NA	16	TGTGCCAGCAGCCCTAGCGGGGGAGGCGGGCAAGAGACCCAGTACTTC	CASSPSGGGGQETQYF
TRBV9	TRBJ2-3	TRBD2	NA	18	TGTGCCAGCAGCGTACTCCCCGGACTAGCGGGTAGCACAGATACGCAGTATTTT	CASSVLPGLAGSTDTQYF
TRBV7-3	TRBJ2-7	TRBD2	once	15	TGTGCCAGCAGCTTAGCGGGCGGGAGCTCCTACGAGCAGTACTTC	CASSLAGGSSYEQYF
TRBV7-8	TRBJ1-6	TRBD1	NA	15	TGTGCCAGCAGCTTAGCGACAGGGAGTAATTCACCCCTCCACTTT	CASSLATGSNSPLHF
TRBV30	TRBJ1-2	NA	NA	14	TGTGCCTGGAGTGGGAGCGTCATAAACTATGGCTACACCTTC	CAWSGSVINYGYTF
TRBV4-3	TRBJ2-7	NA	NA	14	TGCGCCAGCAGCCAAGAGGTCAAGGGGGAACGGCAGTACTTC	CASSQEVKGERQYF
TRBV5-8	TRBJ1-3	NA	NA	16	TGTGCCAGCAGCTTGGACGCGGGCGGCATTGGAAACACCATATATTTT	CASSLDAGGIGNTIYF
TRBV4-1	TRBJ1-5	NA	NA	15	TGCGCCAGCAGCCAAGATAGCGTAGTAGGTCAGCCCCAGCATTTT	CASSQDSVVGQPQHF
TRBV14	TRBJ1-1	NA	NA	15	TGTGCCAGCAGCCAAACGGACAGAAAGAACACTGAAGCTTTCTTT	CASSQTDRKNTEAFF
TRBV2	TRBJ1-3	NA	few	13	TGTGCCAGCACTATAACAGATGGAAACACCATATATTTT	CASTITDGNTIYF
TRBV10-1	TRBJ1-4	TRBD1	NA	14	TGCGCCAGCAGGAGGACAGGGGTTGGGGAAAAACTGTTTTTT	CASRRTGVGEKLFF
TRBV3-1/TRBV3-2	TRBJ2-7	NA	NA	14	TGTGCCAGCTCCCAGGGACTGAACTCCTACGAGCAGTACTTC	CASSQGLNSYEQYF